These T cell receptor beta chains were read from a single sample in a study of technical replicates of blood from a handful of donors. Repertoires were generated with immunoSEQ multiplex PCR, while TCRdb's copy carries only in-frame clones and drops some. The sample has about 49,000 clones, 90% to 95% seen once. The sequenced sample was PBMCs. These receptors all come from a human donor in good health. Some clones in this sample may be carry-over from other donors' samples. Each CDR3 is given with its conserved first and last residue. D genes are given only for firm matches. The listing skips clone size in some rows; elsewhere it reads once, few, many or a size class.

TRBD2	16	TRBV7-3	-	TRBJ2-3	CASSLGTGGRTDTQYF	TGTGCCAGCAGCTTAGGGACGGGGGGGCGCACAGATACGCAGTATTTT
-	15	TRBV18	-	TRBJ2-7	CASSPSLLADYEQYF	TGTGCCAGCTCACCTTCTTTGCTAGCTGATTACGAGCAGTACTTC
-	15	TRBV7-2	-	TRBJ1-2	CASSLLGSLNYGYTF	TGTGCCAGCAGCTTACTTGGGAGCTTAAACTATGGCTACACCTTC
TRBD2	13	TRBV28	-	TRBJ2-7	CASNPAGTYEQYF	TGTGCCAGCAACCCAGCGGGGACCTACGAGCAGTACTTC
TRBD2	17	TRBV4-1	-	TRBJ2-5	CASSSRRERGFIGTQYF	TGCGCCAGCAGCTCTCGTCGGGAGCGGGGCTTTATTGGGACCCAGTACTTC
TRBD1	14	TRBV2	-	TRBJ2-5	CASRMDRRQETQYF	TGTGCCAGCAGGATGGACAGGAGGCAAGAGACCCAGTACTTC
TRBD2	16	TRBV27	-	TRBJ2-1	CASRQDLRGRANEQFF	TGTGCCAGCAGACAAGACCTTCGCGGGAGGGCCAATGAGCAGTTCTTC
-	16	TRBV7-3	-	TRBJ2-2	CASSPWGTSNTGELFF	TGTGCCAGCAGCCCCTGGGGGACTTCCAACACCGGGGAGCTGTTTTTT
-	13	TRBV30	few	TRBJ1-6	CAWSGGGNSPLHF	TGTGCCTGGAGTGGGGGCGGAAACTCACCCCTCCACTTT
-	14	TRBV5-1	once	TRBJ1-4	CASSRQVSGEKLFF	TGCGCCAGCAGCCGACAGGTGTCCGGTGAAAAACTGTTTTTT
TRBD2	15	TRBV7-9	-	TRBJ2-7	CASSFLPGLAGFLDF	TGTGCCAGCAGCTTCTTGCCGGGACTAGCAGGCTTTTTGGACTTC
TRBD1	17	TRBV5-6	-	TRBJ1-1	CASSLDARGRGIAEAFF	TGTGCCAGCAGCTTGGACGCCAGGGGGCGGGGGATAGCTGAAGCTTTCTTT
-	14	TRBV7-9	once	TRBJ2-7	CASSKQGFAYEQYF	TGTGCCAGCAGCAAGCAGGGTTTCGCCTACGAGCAGTACTTC
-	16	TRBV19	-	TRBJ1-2	CASTLTGTGGNYGYTF	TGTGCCAGTACCCTCACCGGGACGGGGGGTAACTATGGCTACACCTTC
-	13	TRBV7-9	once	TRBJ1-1	CASSDRDNTEAFF	TGTGCCAGCAGCGACCGGGATAACACTGAAGCTTTCTTT
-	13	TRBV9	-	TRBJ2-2	CASSVGSSGELFF	TGTGCCAGCAGCGTAGGGAGTAGCGGGGAGCTGTTTTTT
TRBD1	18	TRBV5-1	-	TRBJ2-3	CASSSRGIGGTGADTQYF	TGCGCCAGCAGTTCCCGTGGGATCGGAGGGACAGGGGCGGATACGCAGTATTTT
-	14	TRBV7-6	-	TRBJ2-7	CASSLREQGYEQYF	TGTGCCAGCAGCTTAAGGGAACAGGGCTACGAGCAGTACTTC
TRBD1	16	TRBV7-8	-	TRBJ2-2	CASSWETGSNTGELFF	TGTGCCAGCAGCTGGGAGACAGGGAGTAACACCGGGGAGCTGTTTTTT
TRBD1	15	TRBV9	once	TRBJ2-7	CASSPRDRSSYEQYF	TGTGCCAGCAGCCCCCGGGACAGGAGCTCCTACGAGCAGTACTTC
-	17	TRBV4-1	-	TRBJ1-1	CASSQEALRGSGTEAFF	TGCGCCAGCAGCCAAGAGGCGCTGCGGGGGTCTGGCACTGAAGCTTTCTTT
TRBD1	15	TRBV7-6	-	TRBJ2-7	CASSLGQGISYEQYF	TGTGCCAGCAGCTTAGGACAGGGTATTTCCTACGAGCAGTACTTC
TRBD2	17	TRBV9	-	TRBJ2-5	CASSVSGTSGTEETQYF	TGTGCCAGCAGCGTCTCCGGGACTAGCGGGACGGAAGAGACCCAGTACTTC
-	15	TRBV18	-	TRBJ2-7	CASSPTGGESYEQYF	TGTGCCAGCTCACCAACCGGGGGAGAATCCTACGAGCAGTACTTC
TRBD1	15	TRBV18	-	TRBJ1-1	CASSPASTGDTEAFF	TGTGCCAGCTCACCAGCATCGACAGGGGACACTGAAGCTTTCTTT
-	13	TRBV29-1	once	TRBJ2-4	CSVGGMAKNIQYF	TGCAGCGTTGGGGGCATGGCCAAAAACATTCAGTACTTC
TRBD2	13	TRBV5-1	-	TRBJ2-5	CASRRERQETQYF	TGCGCCAGCAGGCGGGAGCGCCAAGAGACCCAGTACTTC
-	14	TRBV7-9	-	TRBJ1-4	CASSSYQRNEKLFF	TGTGCCAGCAGCTCCTATCAGCGTAATGAAAAACTGTTTTTT
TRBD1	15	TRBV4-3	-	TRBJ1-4	CASSQYRGFYEKLFF	TGCGCCAGCAGCCAATACAGGGGCTTCTATGAAAAACTGTTTTTT
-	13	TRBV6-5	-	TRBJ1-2	CASSYSTGYGYTF	TGTGCCAGCAGTTACTCGACCGGGTATGGCTACACCTTC
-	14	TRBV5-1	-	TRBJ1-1	CASSAGGVNTEAFF	TGCGCCAGCAGTGCCGGGGGGGTGAACACTGAAGCTTTCTTT
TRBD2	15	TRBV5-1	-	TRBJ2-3	CASSSSGGFTDTQYF	TGCGCCAGCAGCTCCTCGGGGGGTTTCACAGATACGCAGTATTTT
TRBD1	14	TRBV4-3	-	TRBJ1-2	CASSQRTGGYGYTF	TGCGCCAGCAGCCAACGGACAGGGGGATATGGCTACACCTTC
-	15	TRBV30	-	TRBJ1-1	CAWSGTGLGNTEAFF	TGTGCCTGGAGTGGTACAGGGCTAGGCAACACTGAAGCTTTCTTT
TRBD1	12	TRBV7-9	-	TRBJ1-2	CASSRQGFGYTF	TGTGCCAGCAGCCGACAGGGGTTCGGCTACACCTTC
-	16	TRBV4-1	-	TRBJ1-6	CASSHREQGYNSPLHF	TGCGCCAGCAGCCACCGCGAGCAGGGCTATAATTCACCCCTCCACTTT
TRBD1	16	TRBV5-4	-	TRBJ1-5	CASSRGDTTGTGPQHF	TGTGCCAGCAGCCGAGGAGACACTACAGGGACAGGGCCCCAGCATTTT
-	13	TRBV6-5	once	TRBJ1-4	CASSYSRNEKLFF	TGTGCCAGCAGTTACTCGAGAAATGAAAAACTGTTTTTT
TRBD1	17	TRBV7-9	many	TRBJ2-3	CASSAPRLDRGTDTQYF	TGTGCCAGCAGCGCGCCTCGCTTGGACAGGGGGACAGATACGCAGTATTTT
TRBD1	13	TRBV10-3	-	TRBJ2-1	CAISERTGNEQFF	TGTGCCATCAGTGAGCGGACAGGCAATGAGCAGTTCTTC
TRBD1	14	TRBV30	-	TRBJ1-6	CALRTGGGNSPLHF	TGTGCCTTGCGGACAGGTGGTGGGAATTCACCCCTCCACTTT
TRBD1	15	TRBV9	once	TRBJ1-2	CASSSRTGIDYGYTF	TGTGCCAGCAGCTCTAGGACAGGGATAGACTATGGCTACACCTTC
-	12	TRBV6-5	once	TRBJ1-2	CAVKGSNYGYTF	TGTGCCGTAAAAGGGAGTAACTATGGCTACACCTTC
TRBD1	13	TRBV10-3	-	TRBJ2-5	CATMGQGQETQYF	TGTGCCACCATGGGACAGGGGCAAGAGACCCAGTACTTC
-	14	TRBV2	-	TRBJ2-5	CASSRTSNQETQYF	TGTGCCAGCAGTCGAACTAGCAACCAAGAGACCCAGTACTTC
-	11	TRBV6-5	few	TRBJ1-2	CASSPLYGYTF	TGTGCCAGCAGTCCCTTATATGGCTACACCTTC
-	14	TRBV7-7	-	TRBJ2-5	CASSLATSRETQYF	TGTGCCAGCAGCTTAGCGACTAGTAGGGAGACCCAGTACTTC
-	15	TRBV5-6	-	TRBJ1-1	CASSPPRRGGTEAFF	TGTGCCAGCAGCCCGCCTAGGAGGGGGGGCACTGAAGCTTTCTTT
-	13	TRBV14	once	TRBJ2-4	CASSQDRGNIQYF	TGTGCCAGCAGCCAAGATCGAGGCAACATTCAGTACTTC
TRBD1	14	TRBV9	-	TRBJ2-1	CASSARGQHNEQFF	TGTGCCAGCAGCGCCCGGGGACAGCACAATGAGCAGTTCTTC
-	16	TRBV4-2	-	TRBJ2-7	CASSQDLQRSSYEQYF	TGTGCCAGCAGCCAAGATCTCCAAAGGAGCTCCTACGAGCAGTACTTC
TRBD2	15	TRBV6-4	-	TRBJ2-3	CASSKERGDTDTQYF	TGTGCCAGCAGTAAGGAGCGGGGAGACACAGATACGCAGTATTTT
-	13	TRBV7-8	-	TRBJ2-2	CASSLVENGELFF	TGTGCCAGCAGCTTAGTAGAAAACGGGGAGCTGTTTTTT
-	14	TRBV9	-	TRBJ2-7	CASSPWTDSYEQYF	TGTGCCAGCAGCCCATGGACAGACTCCTACGAGCAGTACTTC